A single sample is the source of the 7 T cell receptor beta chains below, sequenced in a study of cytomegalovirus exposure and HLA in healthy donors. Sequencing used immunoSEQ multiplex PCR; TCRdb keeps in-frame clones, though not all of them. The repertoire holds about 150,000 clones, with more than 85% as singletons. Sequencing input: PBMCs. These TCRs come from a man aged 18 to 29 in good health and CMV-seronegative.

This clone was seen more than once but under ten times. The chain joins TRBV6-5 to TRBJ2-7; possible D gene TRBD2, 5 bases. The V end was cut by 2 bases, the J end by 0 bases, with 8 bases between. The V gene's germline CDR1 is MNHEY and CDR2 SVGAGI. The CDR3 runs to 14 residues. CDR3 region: CASSYGLTSYEQYF. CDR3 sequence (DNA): TGTGCCAGCAGTTACGGACTGACCTCCTACGAGCAGTACTTC.

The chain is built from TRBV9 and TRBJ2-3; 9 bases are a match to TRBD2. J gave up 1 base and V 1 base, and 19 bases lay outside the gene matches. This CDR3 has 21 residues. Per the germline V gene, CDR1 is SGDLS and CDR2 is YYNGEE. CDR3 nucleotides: TGTGCCAGCAGCGTAACCACGGGTGGCACCGGAAGCGGGAGGCGCACAGATACGCAGTATTTT. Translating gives CASSVTTGGTGSGRRTDTQYF.

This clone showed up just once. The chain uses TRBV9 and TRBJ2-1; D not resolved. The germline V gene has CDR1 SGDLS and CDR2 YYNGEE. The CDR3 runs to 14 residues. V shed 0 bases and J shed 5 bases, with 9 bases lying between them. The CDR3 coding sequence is TGTGCCAGCAGCGTAGATGGTAACAACAATGAGCAGTTCTTC. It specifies CASSVDGNNNEQFF.

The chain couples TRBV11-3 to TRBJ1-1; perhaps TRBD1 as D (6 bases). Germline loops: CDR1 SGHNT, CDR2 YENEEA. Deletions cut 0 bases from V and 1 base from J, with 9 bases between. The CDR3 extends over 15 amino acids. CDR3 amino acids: CASSLEGRGNTEAFF. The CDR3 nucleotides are TGTGCCAGCAGCTTAGAAGGCAGGGGGAACACTGAAGCTTTCTTT.

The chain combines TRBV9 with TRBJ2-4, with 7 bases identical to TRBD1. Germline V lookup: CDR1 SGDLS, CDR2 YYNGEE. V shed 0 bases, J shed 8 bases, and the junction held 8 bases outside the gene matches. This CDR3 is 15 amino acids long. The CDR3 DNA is TGTGCCAGCAGCGTAGCTGACCTTCAGGGGGACATTCAGTACTTC. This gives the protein CASSVADLQGDIQYF.

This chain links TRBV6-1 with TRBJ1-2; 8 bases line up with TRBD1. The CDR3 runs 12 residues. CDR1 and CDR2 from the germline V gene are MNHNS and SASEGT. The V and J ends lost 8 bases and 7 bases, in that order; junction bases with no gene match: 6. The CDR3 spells CASWGQVGGYTF. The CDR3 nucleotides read TGTGCCAGCTGGGGACAGGTTGGTGGCTACACCTTC.

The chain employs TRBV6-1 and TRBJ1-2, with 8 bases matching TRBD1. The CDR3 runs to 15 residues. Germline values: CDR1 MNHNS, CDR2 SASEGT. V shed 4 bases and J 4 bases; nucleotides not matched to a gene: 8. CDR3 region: CASSGGQGSIYGYTF. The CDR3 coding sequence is TGTGCCAGCAGTGGAGGACAGGGAAGTATCTATGGCTACACCTTC.